This section outlines one T cell receptor beta chain sequence together with its context. Other DNA sequences within the sample encode an identical CDR3. The sample is drawn from a study of technical replicates of blood from several donors. The assay was immunoSEQ multiplex PCR, and TCRdb's table has in-frame clones only and misses some. This table holds around 80,000 clones, more than 90% found once. This receptor was taken from a human donor in good health. The sequencing input was T cells isolated from PBMCs.

This chain's CDR3 is CASSIGGSSYEQYF. The CDR3 DNA reads as TGTGCCAGTAGTATTGGCGGGAGCTCCTACGAGCAGTACTTC. The genes are TRBV19 and TRBJ2-7, with 7 bases matching TRBD2. V shed 3 bases and J 0 bases; nucleotides not matched to a gene: 2. The length of the CDR3 is 14 residues. The germline CDR1 and CDR2 sequences are LNHDA and SQIVND (reference sequence).